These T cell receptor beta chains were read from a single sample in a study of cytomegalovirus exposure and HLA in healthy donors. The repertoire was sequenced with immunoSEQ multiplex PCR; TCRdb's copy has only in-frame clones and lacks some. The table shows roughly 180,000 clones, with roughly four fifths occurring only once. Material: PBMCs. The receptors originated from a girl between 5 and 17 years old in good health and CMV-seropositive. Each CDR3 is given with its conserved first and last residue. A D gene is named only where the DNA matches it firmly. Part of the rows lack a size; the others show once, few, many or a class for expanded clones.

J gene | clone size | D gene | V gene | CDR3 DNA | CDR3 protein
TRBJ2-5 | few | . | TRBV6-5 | TGTGCCAGCAGTTACTGGGCAGGACTGTCCGGAAAGACCCAGTACTTC | CASSYWAGLSGKTQYF
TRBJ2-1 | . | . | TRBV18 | TGTGCCAGCTCACCGGGGGCCGCTAGGGAGCAGTTCTTC | CASSPGAAREQFF
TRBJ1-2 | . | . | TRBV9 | TGTGCCAGCAGCCCGACCGTAGGGGGAACGGGGTCTGTCTATGGCTACACCTTC | CASSPTVGGTGSVYGYTF
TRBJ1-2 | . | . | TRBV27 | TGTGCCAGCAGTTTATCTGCGGACTATGGCTACACCTTC | CASSLSADYGYTF
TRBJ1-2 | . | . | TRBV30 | TGTGCCTGGAGTTTTTCAGGGTCTAAGAGCTATGGCTACACCTTC | CAWSFSGSKSYGYTF
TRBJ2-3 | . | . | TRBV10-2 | TGCGCCAGCAGTGAGTCAATTCTGTCCACAGATACGCAGTATTTT | CASSESILSTDTQYF
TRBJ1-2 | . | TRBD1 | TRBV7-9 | TGTGCCAGCAGCTCCCCGGGGCCAGGGGGCGAGGGCTACACCTTC | CASSSPGPGGEGYTF
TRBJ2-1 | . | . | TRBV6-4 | TGTGCCAGCAGTGACTCTAGGGGCCCAGCAAATGAGCAGTTCTTC | CASSDSRGPANEQFF
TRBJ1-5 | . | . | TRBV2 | TGTGCCAGCAGTGAACGGGGGGCTAGCAATCAGCCCCAGCATTTT | CASSERGASNQPQHF
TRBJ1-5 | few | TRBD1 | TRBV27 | TGTGCCAGCAGTTTGCTGGGACAGGGGGATATCGGCAATCAGCCCCAGCATTTT | CASSLLGQGDIGNQPQHF
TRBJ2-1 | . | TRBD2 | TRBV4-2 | TGTGCCAGCAGCACACGGACTAGCGGGGTCCCCGGCGAGCAGTTCTTC | CASSTRTSGVPGEQFF
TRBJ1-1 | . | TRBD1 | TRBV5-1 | TGCGCCAGCAGCCTAGCAGGGGGTATGAACACTGAAGCTTTCTTT | CASSLAGGMNTEAFF
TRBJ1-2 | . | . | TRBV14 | TGTGCCAGCAGCCAAGGTCGTAACATCGGCTACACCTTC | CASSQGRNIGYTF
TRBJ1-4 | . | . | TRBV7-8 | TGTGCCAGCAGCTTACCAGACTCCACTAATGAAAAACTGTTTTTT | CASSLPDSTNEKLFF
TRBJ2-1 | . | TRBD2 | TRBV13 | TGTGCCAGCAGCTCATCTAGCGGGGGGTACAATGAGCAGTTCTTC | CASSSSSGGYNEQFF
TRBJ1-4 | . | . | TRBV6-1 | TGTGCCAGCAGTCCGGGGGAGGGAGGAGAAAAACTGTTTTTT | CASSPGEGGEKLFF
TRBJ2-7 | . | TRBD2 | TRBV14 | TGTGCCAGCAGCCAAGATCTAGCGGGGGCCTACGAGCAGTACTTC | CASSQDLAGAYEQYF
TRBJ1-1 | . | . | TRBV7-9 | TGTGCCAGCAGCCCCCGGGGGGGGGAAGCTTTCTTT | CASSPRGGEAFF
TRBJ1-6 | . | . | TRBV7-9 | TGTGCCAGCAGCTTAGGGACAGCAGCTAATTCACCCCTCCACTTT | CASSLGTAANSPLHF
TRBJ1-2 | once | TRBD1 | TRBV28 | TGTGCCAGCAGTTACCATGACAGGGGGCTAGGCTACACCTTC | CASSYHDRGLGYTF
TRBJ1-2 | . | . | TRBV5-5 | TGTGCCAGCAGCTTGGGGTGGGTCAGCGCTTTCTATGGCTACACCTTC | CASSLGWVSAFYGYTF
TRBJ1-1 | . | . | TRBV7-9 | TGTGCCAGCAGCTTAGGACAGCCGAACACTGAAGCTTTCTTT | CASSLGQPNTEAFF
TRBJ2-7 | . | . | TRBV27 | TGTGCCAGCAGTTTACTGGGGCACGATTCCTACGAGCAGTACTTC | CASSLLGHDSYEQYF
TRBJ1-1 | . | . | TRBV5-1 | TGCGCCAGCAGCTTGGAAGGGGGGGCCACTGAAGCTTTCTTT | CASSLEGGATEAFF
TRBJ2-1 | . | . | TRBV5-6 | TGTGCCAGCAGCTGGGAGACTTATAATGAGCAGTTCTTC | CASSWETYNEQFF
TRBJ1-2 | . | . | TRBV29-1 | TGCAGCGTGGCGGGGAGCTATGGCTACACCTTC | CSVAGSYGYTF
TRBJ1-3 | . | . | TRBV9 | TGTGCCAGCAGCGTAACGGTTTCCCCTGGAAACACCATATATTTT | CASSVTVSPGNTIYF
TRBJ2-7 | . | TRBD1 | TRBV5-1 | TGCGCCAGCAGCCGACAACCTGCCGGGACAGGGGCCTACGAGCAGTACTTC | CASSRQPAGTGAYEQYF
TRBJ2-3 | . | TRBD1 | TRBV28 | TGTGCCAGCAGCTCCCTGGGGGACAGTATCACAGATACGCAGTATTTT | CASSSLGDSITDTQYF
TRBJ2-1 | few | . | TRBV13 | TGTGCCAGCCGTGAGGGGGGACTATACAATGAGCAGTTCTTC | CASREGGLYNEQFF
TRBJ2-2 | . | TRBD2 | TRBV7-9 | TGTGCCAGCAGCTTCGGGGGGGCGAACACCGGGGAGCTGTTTTTT | CASSFGGANTGELFF
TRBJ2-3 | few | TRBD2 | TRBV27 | TGTGCCAGCAGTTTACTTCTAGCGGGGCCCGATACGCAGTATTTT | CASSLLLAGPDTQYF
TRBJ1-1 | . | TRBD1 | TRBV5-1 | TGCGCCAGCAGCTGGGGACCGAAGGGGGCGAGTTTGGAGGAAGCTTTCTTT | CASSWGPKGASLEEAFF
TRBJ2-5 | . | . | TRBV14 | TGTGCCAGCAGCCACATGGAGACCCAGTACTTC | CASSHMETQYF
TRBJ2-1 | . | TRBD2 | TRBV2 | TGTGCCAGCAGGGGGACAAGCGGGGGGGCCTTCGATGAGCAGTTCTTC | CASRGTSGGAFDEQFF
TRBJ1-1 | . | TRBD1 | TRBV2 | TGTGCCAGCATTATAGACAGGGGGTTGAACACTGAAGCTTTCTTT | CASIIDRGLNTEAFF
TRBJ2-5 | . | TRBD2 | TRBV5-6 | TGTGCCAGCAGCTTGTTCGCGACTAGCGGTTTAGAGACCCAGTACTTC | CASSLFATSGLETQYF
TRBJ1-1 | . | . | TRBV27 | TGTGCCAGCAGTTTTGGGAGTAACACTGAAGCTTTCTTT | CASSFGSNTEAFF
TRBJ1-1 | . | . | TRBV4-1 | TGCGCCAGCAGCCATTGGAGGATGTGGTTCGGGGAGACTGAAGCTTTCTTT | CASSHWRMWFGETEAFF
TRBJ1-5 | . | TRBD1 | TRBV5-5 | TGTGCCAGCAGCCAAGCAGACAGGGTCAATCAGCCCCAGCATTTT | CASSQADRVNQPQHF
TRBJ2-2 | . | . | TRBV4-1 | TGCGCCAGCAGCCAAGTTCCCCGAAGGAGGGTGGGCACCGGGGAGCTGTTTTTT | CASSQVPRRRVGTGELFF
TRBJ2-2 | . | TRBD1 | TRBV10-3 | TGTGCCATCAGTGAAGGGACAGGGATCCGGGAGCTGTTTTTT | CAISEGTGIRELFF
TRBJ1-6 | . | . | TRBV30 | TGTGCCTGGGACTCGAATTCACCCCTCCACTTT | CAWDSNSPLHF
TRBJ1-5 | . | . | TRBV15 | TGTGCCACCAGCAGAAACGACAGGAATTATCAGCCCCAGCATTTT | CATSRNDRNYQPQHF
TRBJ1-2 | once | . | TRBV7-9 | TGTGCCAGCAGCTTATTGGGGAGCTATGGCTACACCTTC | CASSLLGSYGYTF
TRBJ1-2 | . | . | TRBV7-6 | TGTGCCAGCAGTTTAGACATCAAAACAGGGAACTATGGCTACACCTTC | CASSLDIKTGNYGYTF
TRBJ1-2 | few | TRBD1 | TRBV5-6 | TGTGCCAGCAGCTCGAGCAGGGGGATGCTCTATGGCTACACCTTC | CASSSSRGMLYGYTF